The 10 T cell receptor beta chains given below trace back to one sample, sequenced in a study of glioma-infiltrating T cells. TCR alpha and beta CDR3 regions were amplified from RNA using iRepertoire nested multiplex PCR. TCRdb recomputed calls from the multiplex PCR reads with MiXCR, one row per CDR3 protein. The sample lists roughly 130,000 distinct CDR3 sequences, about 25% occurring once. Specimen: glioma tissue, nonneoplastic brain tissue, or PBMCs (not recorded which). The source is a human donor with low-grade glioma or glioblastoma, undergoing nonglioma brain surgery, or in good health (not recorded which).

The chain is built from TRBV5-1 and TRBJ2-3; 7 bases are a match to TRBD1. The tail of the sequence fits TRBJ1-1 better, so the J call may be wrong. CDR3 length: 14 amino acids. The germline CDR1 and CDR2 sequences are SGHRS and YFSETQ. This chain's CDR3 is CASSLSRGVTEAFF. The CDR3 coding sequence is TGCGCCAGCAGCTTGTCCAGGGGGGTGACTGAAGCTTTCTTT.

The J gene is TRBJ1-1, the V gene TRBV15, with TRBD1 as a possible D gene (6 bases). Trimming shortened V by 5 bases and J by 2 bases, and 24 bases separated the two germline ends. The germline CDR1 and CDR2 sequences are LNHNV and YYDKDF (reference sequence). The CDR3 is 18 residues long. As DNA, the CDR3 is TGTGCCACCAGCGGACCAAGGACAGTACGGAGTGGAAACACTGAAGCTTTCTTT. Translating it yields CATSGPRTVRSGNTEAFF.

In its sample, this clonotype was seen many times. The rearrangement uses TRBV7-2 and TRBJ2-1; TRBD1 might be the D (5 bases). The length of the CDR3 is 14 residues. From germline, CDR1 is SGHTA and CDR2 FQGNSA. The V and J ends lost 5 bases and 4 bases respectively, with 12 bases between them. CDR3 sequence: CASSPSQVYNEQFF. The CDR3 DNA sequence: TGTGCCAGCAGCCCCTCACAGGTTTACAATGAGCAGTTCTTC.

This clonotype occurred a few times. The chain combines TRBV7-9 with TRBJ2-5; no definite D call. CDR3 length: 15 residues. Trimming removed 3 bases at V and 2 bases at J, with 13 bases between. The germline V gene encodes CDR1 SEHNR and CDR2 FQNEAQ (reference sequence). This CDR3 reads CASSLATGEQETQYF. Here the CDR3 DNA reads TGTGCCAGCAGCTTGGCGACGGGCGAACAAGAGACCCAGTACTTC. Full variable domain (missing parts from reference TRBV7-9 and TRBJ2-5): DTGVSQNPRHKITKRGQNVTFRCDPISEHNRLYWYRQTLGQGPEFLTYFQNEAQLEKSRLLSDRFSAERPKGSFSTLEIQRTEQGDSAMYLCASSLATGEQETQYFGPGTRLLVL.

This clonotype has at least ten counts. The gene calls are TRBV28 and TRBJ1-5; unclear D gene. The V end was cut by 6 bases, the J end by 5 bases, with 11 bases between. The germline gives CDR1 MDHEN, CDR2 SYDVKM. The CDR3 is made up of 13 amino acids. CDR3 sequence reads: CASSGNIDQPQHF. The CDR3 region has the DNA TGTGCCAGCAGCGGTAATATCGATCAGCCCCAGCATTTT.

This clonotype was counted a few times. J is TRBJ2-1 and V is TRBV7-9; D might be TRBD1 (6 bases). V was trimmed by 0 bases and J by 4 bases, leaving 7 bases between them. The CDR3 extends over 14 amino acids. Germline V gene lookup returns CDR1 SEHNR and CDR2 FQNEAQ (reference sequence). This CDR3 reads CASSLAQGYNEQFF. The CDR3 DNA reads TGTGCCAGCAGCTTAGCGCAGGGGTACAATGAGCAGTTCTTC.

In this sample, this clonotype turned up many times. V and J are TRBV28 and TRBJ1-1, with 7 bases that match TRBD1. CDR3 length: 14 residues. The V and J ends lost 9 bases and 2 bases, in that order; junction bases with no gene match: 9. CDR1 and CDR2 (germline): MDHEN, SYDVKM. Here the CDR3 reads CASQTGTANTEAFF. The CDR3, as DNA: TGTGCCAGTCAAACCGGGACAGCCAACACTGAAGCTTTCTTT.

Ten or more counts support this clonotype. This rearrangement joins TRBV7-2 to TRBJ2-3, with D possibly being TRBD1 or TRBD2 (6 bases each). Between the trimmed V and J ends, which lost 2 bases and 4 bases, there was a span of 16 bases. This CDR3 contains 16 residues. The germline V gene encodes CDR1 SGHTA and CDR2 FQGNSA. The CDR3 loop reads CASSLLLGGSADTQYF. The DNA of the CDR3 is TGTGCCAGCAGCTTATTGTTGGGGGGCTCGGCAGATACGCAGTATTTT.

This clonotype was observed many times. This chain links TRBV6-1 with TRBJ1-6, with TRBD1 matching 9 bases. The CDR3 is 14 amino acids. Germline assignment: CDR1 MNHNS and CDR2 SASEGT. V trimming: 9 bases; J trimming: 11 bases; junction bases outside the gene matches: 11. The CDR3 DNA is TGTGCCAGTCACTCCGGGACAGGGAGGCCACCCCTCCACTTT. It translates to CASHSGTGRPPLHF.

As for this clonotype: A much larger clone differs by one base, so this may be a read error. The V call is TRBV6-2 or TRBV6-3, the J call TRBJ2-5, with D possibly being TRBD2 (6 bases). Per germline, CDR1 MNHEY and CDR2 SVGEGT. The V and J ends lost 7 bases and 4 bases respectively, with 13 bases between them. The CDR3 totals 13 residues. CDR3 sequence (DNA): TGTGCCAGCAAGAGGGACTCCGCAGAGACCCAGTACTTC. It specifies CASKRDSAETQYF.